In this sample, the clone carrying this TCR beta chain turned up once. The V gene's germline CDR1 is MNHEY and CDR2 SVGAGI. The CDR3 totals 14 residues. With 5 bases removed from V and 6 bases from J, the gap between germline ends came to 14 bases. The data belong to a study of shared clonotypes between healthy human individuals. In the naive CD8 group, cells lacked CD45RO and were positively selected for CCR7, so terminally differentiated effector memory CD45RA+ cells were left out. Using immunoSEQ multiplex PCR, the repertoire was profiled, and TCRdb retains in-frame clones only, with some absent. In the table there are 650,000 to 800,000 clones, 92% of which are singletons.

The sequencing input was naive CD8+ T cells sorted from blood. This TCR came from a man aged 25 to 45 in good health. The chain is built from TRBV6-5 and TRBJ2-1, with D perhaps matching TRBD2 (6 bases). The CDR3 sequence: CASSPGLGVNEQFF. In nucleotides, the CDR3 is TGTGCCAGCAGTCCGGGACTGGGCGTCAATGAGCAGTTCTTC.